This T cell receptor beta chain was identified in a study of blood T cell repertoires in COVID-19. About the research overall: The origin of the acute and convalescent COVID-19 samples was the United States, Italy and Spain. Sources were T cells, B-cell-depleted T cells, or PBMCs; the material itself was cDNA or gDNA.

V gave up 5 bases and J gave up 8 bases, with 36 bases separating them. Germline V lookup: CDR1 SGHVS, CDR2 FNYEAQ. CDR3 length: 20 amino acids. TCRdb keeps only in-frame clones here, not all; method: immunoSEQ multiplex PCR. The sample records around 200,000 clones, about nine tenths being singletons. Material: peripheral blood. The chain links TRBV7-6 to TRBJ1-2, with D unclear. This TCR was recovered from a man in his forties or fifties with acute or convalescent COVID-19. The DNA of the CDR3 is TGTGCCAGCAGCCGTGGTGATGCGGAGTGTTGGACTCCCCAGTTAATGGGCTACACCTTC. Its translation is CASSRGDAECWTPQLMGYTF. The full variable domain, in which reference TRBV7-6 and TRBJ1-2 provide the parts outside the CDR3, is GAGVSQSPRYKVTKRGQDVALRCDPISGHVSLYWYRQALGQGPEFLTYFNYEAQQDKSGLPNDRFSAERPEGSISTLTIQRTEQRDSAMYRCASSRGDAECWTPQLMGYTFGSGTRLTVV.